This TCR beta chain emerged from a study of cytomegalovirus exposure and HLA in healthy donors. Study-wide points: Fewer N-insertions (relative to the roughly 660-donor mean) were reportedly seen in an Asian-associated ancestry cluster in a later analysis. In vitro, three CMV-associated chains proved specific for CMV antigens. According to an earlier analysis, most TCR beta V segments yielded productive rearrangements about 90% or about 30% of the time.

A note on this clone: Its antigen is unknown.

The CDR3 is 19 amino acids. The V and J ends lost 4 bases and 0 bases, in that order; junction bases with no gene match: 15. CDR1 and CDR2 from the germline V gene are SGHRS and YFSETQ. Primers included in the PCR were 60 Vbeta and 13 Jbeta primers. TCRdb keeps only in-frame clones here, not all; method: immunoSEQ multiplex PCR. Of approximately 200,000 clones listed, 78% are singletons. This receptor was obtained from a woman aged 25 to 39 in good health and CMV-seropositive. V and J are TRBV5-1 and TRBJ1-5; TRBD1 agrees at 8 bases. Material for sequencing was PBMCs. The CDR3 protein is CASSPQPGTGRYSNQPQHF. As DNA, the CDR3 is TGCGCCAGCAGCCCCCAGCCCGGGACAGGCCGGTATAGCAATCAGCCCCAGCATTTT.